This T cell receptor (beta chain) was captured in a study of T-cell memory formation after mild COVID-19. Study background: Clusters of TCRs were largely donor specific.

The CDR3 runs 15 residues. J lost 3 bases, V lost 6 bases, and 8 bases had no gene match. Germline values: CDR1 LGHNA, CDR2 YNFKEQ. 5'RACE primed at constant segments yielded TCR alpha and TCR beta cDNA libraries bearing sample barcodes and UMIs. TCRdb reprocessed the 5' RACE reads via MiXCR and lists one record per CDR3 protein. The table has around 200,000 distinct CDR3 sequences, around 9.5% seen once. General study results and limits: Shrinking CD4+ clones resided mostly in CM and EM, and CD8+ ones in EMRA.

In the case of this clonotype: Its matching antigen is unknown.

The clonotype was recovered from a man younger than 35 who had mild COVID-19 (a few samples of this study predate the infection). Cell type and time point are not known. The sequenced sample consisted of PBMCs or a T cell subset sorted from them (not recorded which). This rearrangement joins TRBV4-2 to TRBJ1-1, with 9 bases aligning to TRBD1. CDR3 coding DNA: TGTGCCAGCAGATCACTCCGGGACAGGGACACTGAAGCTTTCTTT. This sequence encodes CASRSLRDRDTEAFF.